This TCR beta chain stems from a study of blood T cell repertoires in COVID-19. In the study overall: T cells, B-cell-depleted T cells, or PBMCs provided the cDNA or gDNA that served as material.

Per the authors' pipeline: Estimation of nucleated cell counts relied on the amplification of reference gene primers. Sequenced by immunoSEQ multiplex PCR; TCRdb stores in-frame clones only, minus some. That table gives V, J and clone size, and the DNA gave D and trimming. The table lists approximately 670,000 clones, more than 80% of them singletons. Trimming removed 8 bases from V and 7 bases from J; junction bases left unmatched: 13. CDR3 length: 14 amino acids. CDR1 and CDR2 from the germline V gene are LNHDA and SQIVND (reference sequence). The sequence was collected from a young woman with acute or convalescent COVID-19. The sequenced sample consisted of peripheral blood. The chain recombines TRBV19 with TRBJ1-2, with 7 bases fitting TRBD1. The CDR3 protein is CASRALDRDPGYTF. CDR3 DNA sequence: TGTGCCAGTCGAGCACTCGACAGGGACCCTGGCTACACCTTC.